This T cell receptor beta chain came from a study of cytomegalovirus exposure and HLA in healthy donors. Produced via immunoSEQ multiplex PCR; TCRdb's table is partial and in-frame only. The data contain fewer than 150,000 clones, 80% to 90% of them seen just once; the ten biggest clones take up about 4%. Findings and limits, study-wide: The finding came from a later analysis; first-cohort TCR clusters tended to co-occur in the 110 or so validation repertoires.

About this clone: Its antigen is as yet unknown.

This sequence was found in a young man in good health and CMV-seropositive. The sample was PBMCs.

The CDR3 DNA reads TGTGCCAGCAGCCCTGGGGAGGCTCGTGAAGCTTTCTTT. Its protein is CASSPGEAREAFF. J is TRBJ1-1 and V is TRBV28; D not certain. From germline, CDR1 is MDHEN and CDR2 SYDVKM. V lost 6 bases, J lost 7 bases, and 15 bases lay in between. CDR3 size: 13 residues.